The 22 T cell receptor beta chains presented below share a single source sample, sequenced in a study of blood T cell repertoires in COVID-19. The data were produced by immunoSEQ multiplex PCR, yet TCRdb's version contains in-frame clones alone and is incomplete. The table shows under 150,000 clones, with roughly 80% occurring only once. The sequenced sample consisted of peripheral blood. The receptors shown here come from a young man with acute or convalescent COVID-19.

V is TRBV14 and J is TRBJ1-2, with TRBD1 matching 8 bases. This CDR3 has 14 residues. Germline CDR1 and CDR2: SGHDN and FVKESK. J gave up 4 bases and V 6 bases, and 7 bases lay outside the gene matches. The CDR3 region has the DNA TGTGCCAGCAGTGCCTTCACAGGGGGCTATGGCTACACCTTC. Its protein is CASSAFTGGYGYTF.

The genes are TRBV19 and TRBJ1-2; D unclear. CDR1 is LNHDA, CDR2 SQIVND, per germline (reference sequence). The V end was cut by 5 bases, the J end by 8 bases, with 15 bases between. The CDR3 runs 13 residues. In DNA form, the CDR3 reads TGTGCCAGTAGTTCCATCCCCCCGGGGGGCTACACCTTC. It is translated as CASSSIPPGGYTF.

This chain links TRBV6-1 with TRBJ1-5, with D unresolved. Germline-derived CDR1 and CDR2 are MNHNS and SASEGT. The germline V and J ends were trimmed by 3 bases and 5 bases, with 14 bases remaining between them. There are 15 residues in the CDR3. The CDR3 here is CASSEREEPYQPQHF. CDR3 sequence (DNA): TGTGCCAGCAGTGAGCGGGAAGAACCCTATCAGCCCCAGCATTTT.

The chain joins TRBV27 to TRBJ2-1; TRBD1 is a possible D gene (6 bases). The CDR3 is 13 residues long. Germline V lookup: CDR1 MNHEY, CDR2 SMNVEV (reference sequence). V was clipped by 5 bases and J by 12 bases, with 17 bases between them. CDR3 in DNA: TGTGCCAGCAGTACTCACAGCGAGGGGGTGCAGTTCTTC. Protein: CASSTHSEGVQFF.

The rearrangement links TRBV10-3 to TRBJ2-4; TRBD2 is a possible D gene (5 bases). CDR1 is ENHRY, CDR2 SYGVKD, per germline. CDR3 length equals 13 residues. The V end was cut by 0 bases, the J end by 5 bases, with 5 bases between. In DNA, the CDR3 is TGTGCCATCAGTGAGTCCGGGGAAAACATTCAGTACTTC. Amino acids: CAISESGENIQYF.

This rearrangement joins TRBV3-1 (or the pseudogene TRBV3-2) to TRBJ1-6; TRBD1 agrees at 7 bases. V dropped 6 bases and J dropped 7; count of bases not matched to a gene: 9. The CDR3 runs 15 residues. In germline, CDR1 is LGHDT, CDR2 YNNKEL (reference sequence). CDR3 sequence (DNA): TGTGCCAGCAGGTCCCCGGGACAGCGCAATTCACCCCTCCACTTT. As protein: CASRSPGQRNSPLHF.

The V and J genes are TRBV19 and TRBJ2-1, with TRBD2 matching over 14 bases. The junction had 11 bases not matched to a gene; V was cut back by 9 bases and J by 7 bases. The CDR3 totals 16 residues. The germline CDR1 and CDR2 sequences are LNHDA and SQIVND (reference sequence). DNA of the CDR3: TGTGCCAGCCCAGCTCGGACTAGCGGGAGGACTAATGAGCAGTTCTTC. Translating gives CASPARTSGRTNEQFF.

The chain uses TRBV19 and TRBJ1-1, with TRBD1 matching over 9 bases. V dropped 7 bases and J dropped 11; count of bases not matched to a gene: 11. CDR1 is LNHDA, CDR2 SQIVND, per germline (reference sequence). The CDR3 is made up of 13 amino acids. The CDR3 DNA follows: TGTGCCAGTATATGGCCCGGGACAGGGAGGGCTTTCTTT. Translation gives CASIWPGTGRAFF.

This clone was detected only once. This chain links TRBV7-9 with TRBJ1-1, with D hard to call. Trimming stripped 1 base from V and 5 bases from J, with 11 bases between. The CDR3 length is 14 residues. Germline V CDR1 and CDR2: SEHNR, FQNEAQ (reference sequence). This CDR3 reads CASSLEGGRTEAFF. The DNA for the CDR3 is TGTGCCAGCAGCTTAGAGGGAGGGAGGACTGAAGCTTTCTTT.

The rearrangement links TRBV6-5 to TRBJ1-3; no clear D. CDR1 is MNHEY, CDR2 SVGAGI, per germline. Trimming took off 0 bases at V and 4 bases at J, with 13 bases between the two ends. The CDR3 runs to 16 residues. The CDR3 DNA follows: TGTGCCAGCAGTTACTCCCCCATGGGCTCCGGAAACACCATATATTTT. Translated, it gives CASSYSPMGSGNTIYF.

The chain employs TRBV18 and TRBJ2-5, with 8 bases matching TRBD1. Germline V gene data show CDR1 as KGHSH and CDR2 as LQKENI. V was pared by 5 bases and J by 0 bases, with 5 bases of the junction left unmatched. The CDR3 spans 15 residues. The CDR3 sequence is CASSADRGYQETQYF. CDR3 bases: TGTGCCAGCTCAGCCGACAGGGGCTACCAAGAGACCCAGTACTTC.

This clone was seen only once. The rearrangement uses TRBV27 and TRBJ2-7; D is unresolved. CDR1 and CDR2 (germline): MNHEY, SMNVEV (reference sequence). The CDR3 runs to 13 residues. The V end lost 0 bases, the J end lost 2 bases, and 5 bases lay between the germline ends. CDR3 coding DNA: TGTGCCAGCAGTTTATCCTCAGCCTACGAGCAGTACTTC. Protein sequence: CASSLSSAYEQYF.

This chain joins TRBV5-1 and TRBJ1-2, with 8 nucleotides matching TRBD1. V lost 3 bases, J lost 4 bases, and 11 bases stayed unmatched. The germline V gene has CDR1 SGHRS and CDR2 YFSETQ. The CDR3 loop spans 16 amino acids. The CDR3 sequence: CASSSMAGGLGYGYTF. CDR3 in DNA: TGCGCCAGCAGCTCGATGGCAGGGGGCCTTGGCTATGGCTACACCTTC.

The chain has TRBV6-2 or TRBV6-3 and TRBJ1-2; TRBD1 is a possible D gene (6 bases). Trimming pared 6 bases from V and 1 base from J, leaving 15 bases between. The CDR3 runs 15 residues. Germline values: CDR1 MNHEY, CDR2 SVGEGT. The CDR3 here is CASSSEGEINYGYTF. CDR3 nucleotides: TGTGCCAGCAGCTCCGAGGGGGAAATTAACTATGGCTACACCTTC.

J is TRBJ1-2 and V is TRBV10-3; 8 nucleotides line up with TRBD1. Losses at the gene ends were 6 bases for V and 4 bases for J; bases not matched to a gene: 16. The CDR3 is 17 residues long. The germline V gene encodes CDR1 ENHRY and CDR2 SYGVKD. CDR3 nucleotides: TGTGCCATCAGAGCAGCATTGACAGGGGAAGTCGTCTATGGCTACACCTTC. This translates into CAIRAALTGEVVYGYTF.

This chain joins TRBV27 and TRBJ1-3; 8 bases match TRBD1. The junction had 5 bases not matched to a gene; V was cut back by 0 bases and J by 7 bases. Germline loops: CDR1 MNHEY, CDR2 SMNVEV (reference sequence). CDR3 length equals 15 residues. CDR3 residues: CASSLSGTGSNTIYF. The CDR3 DNA follows: TGTGCCAGCAGTTTATCCGGGACAGGATCCAACACCATATATTTT.

Note on this clone: Other nucleotide sequences in the sample specify the same CDR3. The chain uses TRBV7-9 and TRBJ1-1, with D hard to call. The CDR3 length is 14 residues. Trimming took off 0 bases at V and 4 bases at J, with 9 bases between the two ends. Per the germline V gene, CDR1 is SEHNR and CDR2 is FQNEAQ (reference sequence). The chain's CDR3 is CASSLAREGTEAFF. CDR3 nucleotides: TGTGCCAGCAGCTTAGCGAGAGAGGGCACTGAAGCTTTCTTT.

The chain recombines TRBV9 with TRBJ1-2, with D hard to call. This CDR3 has 13 residues. CDR1 is SGDLS and CDR2 is YYNGEE in the germline V gene. V lost 3 bases to trimming and J lost 4 bases, with 10 bases between them. This CDR3 is CASSAQIGYGYTF. The CDR3 DNA follows: TGTGCCAGCAGCGCCCAGATTGGCTATGGCTACACCTTC.

This chain uses TRBV3-1 (or the pseudogene TRBV3-2) with TRBJ2-7; D remains unclear. The CDR3 sequence is 14 residues long. Trimming pared 4 bases from V and 0 bases from J, leaving 10 bases between. Germline V gives CDR1 LGHDT, CDR2 YNNKEL (reference sequence). The DNA of the CDR3 is TGTGCCAGCAGCCCCCGGGTAGACTCCTACGAGCAGTACGTC. Its protein product is CASSPRVDSYEQYV.

The rearrangement joins TRBV6-4 to TRBJ2-7, with 10 bases matching TRBD2. Germline V gene sequence: CDR1 MRHNA, CDR2 SNTAGT. The CDR3 sequence is 18 residues long. The ends lost 2 bases at V and 1 base at J; junction bases unmatched: 11. CDR3 loop: CASSDVYGAGGPSYEQYV. The CDR3 nucleotides read TGTGCCAGCAGTGACGTGTACGGAGCGGGAGGGCCTTCCTACGAGCAGTACGTC.

This clone occurred many times. The rearrangement joins TRBV7-9 to TRBJ1-1; 10 nucleotides agree with TRBD1. J was trimmed by 6 bases and V by 5 bases; bases with no gene match: 3. This CDR3 has 13 residues. Germline-derived CDR1 and CDR2 are SEHNR and FQNEAQ (reference sequence). The CDR3 loop reads CASSGTGAAEAFF. The CDR3 DNA reads TGTGCCAGCAGCGGGACAGGGGCCGCTGAAGCTTTCTTT.

The chain recombines TRBV6-1 with TRBJ1-2; no firm D call. The CDR3 runs to 14 residues. Trimming removed 2 bases from V and 3 bases from J, with 10 bases in between. CDR1 and CDR2 (germline): MNHNS, SASEGT. The CDR3 DNA is TGTGCCAGCAGTGAATGGAGCGGGGACTATGGCTACACCTTC. Its translation is CASSEWSGDYGYTF.